This TCR beta chain was sequenced in a study of OX40 agonist ivuxolimab in advanced cancers. Sequencing used immunoSEQ multiplex PCR; TCRdb keeps in-frame clones, though not all of them. The table lists tens of thousands of clones, more than 80% of them singletons. V lost 5 bases and J 0 bases, leaving 16 bases between the germline ends. The CDR3 totals 16 residues. The germline CDR1 and CDR2 sequences are KGHSH and LQKENI. This specimen was CD4+ or CD8+ T cells sorted from blood, taken in a trial of the OX40 agonist ivuxolimab. The chain has TRBV18 and TRBJ1-1; D not resolved. The clonotype comes from an adult with an advanced solid tumor such as melanoma, head and neck, liver or kidney cancer. The CDR3 nucleotides read TGTGCCAGCTCAACAGCCTCGACGTGGATGAACACTGAAGCTTTCTTT. It translates to CASSTASTWMNTEAFF. The full variable domain, completed using reference TRBV18 and TRBJ1-1, is NAGVMQNPRHLVRRRGQEARLRCSPMKGHSHVYWYRQLPEEGLKFMVYLQKENIIDESGMPKERFSAEFPKEGPSILRIQQVVRGDSAAYFCASSTASTWMNTEAFFGQGTRLTVV.